This T cell receptor beta chain appears in the sequencing data of a study of tumor and adjacent non-tumor tissue in lung cancer. Study information: The patients, around 9 men and about 5 women, were roughly 30 to 80 with stage I to III disease.

No cell sorting was done before RNA was extracted from the tissue. Broader study findings: Significantly higher TCR diversity was found in tumor than normal lung. Patients with more diverse tumor TCRs had worse survival.

Three rounds of nested PCR, following a modified ARM-PCR protocol, produced the TCRbeta library. TCRdb used MiXCR to reprocess the multiplex PCR reads, holding one entry per CDR3 protein. Of some 99,000 distinct CDR3 sequences listed, more than 60% were seen once; the top ten hold 30% to 45%. Germline V gene sequence: CDR1 SGHAT, CDR2 FQNNGV. The CDR3 loop spans 13 amino acids. Turning to this clonotype: What it binds is unknown. A read error may account for a junction end that differs from germline.

The TCR comes from a woman aged 60-75 years with non-small cell lung cancer. This sequence joins TRBV11-2 and TRBJ1-4; D unclear. Sequencing was carried out using lung tumor tissue. CDR3 loop: CASRRRGTEKLFF. The CDR3 DNA follows: TGCGCCAGCAGGCGGCGGGGAACTGAAAAACTGTTTTTT.